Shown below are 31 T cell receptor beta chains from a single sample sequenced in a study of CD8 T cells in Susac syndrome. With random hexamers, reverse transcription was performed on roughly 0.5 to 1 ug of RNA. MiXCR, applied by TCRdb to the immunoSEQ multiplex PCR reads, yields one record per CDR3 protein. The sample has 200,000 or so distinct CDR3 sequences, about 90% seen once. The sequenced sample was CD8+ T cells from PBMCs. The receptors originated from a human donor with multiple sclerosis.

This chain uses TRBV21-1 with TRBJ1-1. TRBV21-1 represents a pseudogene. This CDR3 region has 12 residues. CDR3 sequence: CASPDGNTEAFF. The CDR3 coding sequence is TGTGCCAGCCCCGACGGGAACACTGAAGCTTTCTTT.

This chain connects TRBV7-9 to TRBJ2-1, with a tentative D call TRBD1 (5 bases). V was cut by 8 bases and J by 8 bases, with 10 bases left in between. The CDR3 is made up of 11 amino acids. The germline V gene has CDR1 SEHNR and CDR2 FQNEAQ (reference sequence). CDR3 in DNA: TGTGCCAGCTCCAGGGCGGATGAGCAGTTCTTC. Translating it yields CASSRADEQFF.

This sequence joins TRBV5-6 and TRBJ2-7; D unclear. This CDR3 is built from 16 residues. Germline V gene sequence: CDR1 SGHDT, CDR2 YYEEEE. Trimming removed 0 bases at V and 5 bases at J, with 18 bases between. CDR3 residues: CASSLDLLGWNDEQYF. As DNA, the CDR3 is TGTGCCAGCAGCTTGGATCTTCTGGGGTGGAATGACGAGCAGTACTTC.

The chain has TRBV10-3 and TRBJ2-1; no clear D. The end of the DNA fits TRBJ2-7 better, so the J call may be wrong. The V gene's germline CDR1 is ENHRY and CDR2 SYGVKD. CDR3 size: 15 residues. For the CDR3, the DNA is TGTGCCATCAGTGAGTCAGTAACTTCCAACTACGAGCAGTACTTC. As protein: CAISESVTSNYEQYF.

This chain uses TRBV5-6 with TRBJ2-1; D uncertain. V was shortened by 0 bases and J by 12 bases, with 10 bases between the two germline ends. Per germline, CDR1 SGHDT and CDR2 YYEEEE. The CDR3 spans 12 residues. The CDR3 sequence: CASSLGGAGQFF. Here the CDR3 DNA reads TGTGCCAGCAGCTTGGGAGGAGCAGGGCAGTTCTTC.

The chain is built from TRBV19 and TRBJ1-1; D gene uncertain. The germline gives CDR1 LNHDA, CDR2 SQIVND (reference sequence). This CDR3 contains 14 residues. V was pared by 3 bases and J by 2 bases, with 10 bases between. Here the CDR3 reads CASSITGVNTEAFF. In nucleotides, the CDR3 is TGTGCCAGTAGTATTACCGGGGTAAACACTGAAGCTTTCTTT.

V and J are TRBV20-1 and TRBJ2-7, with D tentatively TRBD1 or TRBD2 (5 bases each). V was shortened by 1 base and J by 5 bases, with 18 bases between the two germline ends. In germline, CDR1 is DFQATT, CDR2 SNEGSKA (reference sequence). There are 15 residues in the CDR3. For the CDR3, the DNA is TGCAGTGCTAGAGGTTTAGGTTGGGGGAGCGACGAGCAGTACTTC. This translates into CSARGLGWGSDEQYF.

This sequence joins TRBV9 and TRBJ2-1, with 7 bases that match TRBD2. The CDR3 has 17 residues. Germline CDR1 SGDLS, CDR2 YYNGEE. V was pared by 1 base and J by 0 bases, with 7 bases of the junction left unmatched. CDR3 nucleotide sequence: TGTGCCAGCAGCGTAAGTAGGGTAGCGGGCTCCTACAATGAGCAGTTCTTC. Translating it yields CASSVSRVAGSYNEQFF.

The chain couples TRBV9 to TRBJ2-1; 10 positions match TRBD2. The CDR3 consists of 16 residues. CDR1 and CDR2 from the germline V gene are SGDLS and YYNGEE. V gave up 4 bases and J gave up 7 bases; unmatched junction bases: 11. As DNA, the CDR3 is TGTGCCAGCAGCCTTACCCCTCAGCGGGAGGGGAATGAGCAGTTCTTC. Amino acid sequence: CASSLTPQREGNEQFF.

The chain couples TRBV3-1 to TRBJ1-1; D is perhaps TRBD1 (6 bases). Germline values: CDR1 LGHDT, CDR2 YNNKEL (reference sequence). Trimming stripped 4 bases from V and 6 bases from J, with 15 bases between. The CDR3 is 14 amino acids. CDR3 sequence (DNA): TGTGCCAGCAGCCCATACAGGGAGGAGGCTGAAGCTTTCTTT. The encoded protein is CASSPYREEAEAFF.

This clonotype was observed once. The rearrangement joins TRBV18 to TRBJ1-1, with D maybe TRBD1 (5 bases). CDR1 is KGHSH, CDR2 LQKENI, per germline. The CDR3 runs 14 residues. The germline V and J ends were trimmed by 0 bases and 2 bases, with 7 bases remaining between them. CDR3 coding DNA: TGTGCCAGCTCACCACCCACAGGCAACACTGAAGCTTTCTTT. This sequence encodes CASSPPTGNTEAFF.

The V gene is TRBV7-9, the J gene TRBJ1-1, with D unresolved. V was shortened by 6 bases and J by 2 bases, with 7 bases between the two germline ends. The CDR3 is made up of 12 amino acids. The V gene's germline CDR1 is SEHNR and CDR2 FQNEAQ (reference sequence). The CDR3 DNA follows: TGTGCCAGCAGACTGATCAACACTGAAGCTTTCTTT. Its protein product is CASRLINTEAFF.

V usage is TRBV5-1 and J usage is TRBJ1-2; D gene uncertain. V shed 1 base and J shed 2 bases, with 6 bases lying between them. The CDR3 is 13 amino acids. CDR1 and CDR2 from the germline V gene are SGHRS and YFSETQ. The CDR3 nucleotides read TGCGCCAGCAGCTTGACCAACAACTATGGCTACACCTTC. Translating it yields CASSLTNNYGYTF.

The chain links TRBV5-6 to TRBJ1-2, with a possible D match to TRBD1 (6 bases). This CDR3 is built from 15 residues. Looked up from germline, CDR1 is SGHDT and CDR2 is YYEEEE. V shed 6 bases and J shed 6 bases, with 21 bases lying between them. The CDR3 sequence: CASNAGTGTGHGYTF. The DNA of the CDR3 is TGTGCCAGCAACGCCGGCACAGGGACGGGCCATGGCTACACCTTC.

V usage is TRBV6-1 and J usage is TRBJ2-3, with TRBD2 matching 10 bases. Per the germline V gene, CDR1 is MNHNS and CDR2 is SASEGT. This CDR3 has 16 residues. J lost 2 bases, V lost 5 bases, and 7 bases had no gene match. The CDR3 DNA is TGTGCCAGCAGTCTTCAACTAGCGGGGCCCACAGATACGCAGTATTTT. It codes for CASSLQLAGPTDTQYF.

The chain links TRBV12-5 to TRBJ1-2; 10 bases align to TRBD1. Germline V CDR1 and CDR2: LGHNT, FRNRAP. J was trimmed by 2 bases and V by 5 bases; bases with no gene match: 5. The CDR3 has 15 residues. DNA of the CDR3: TGTGCTAGTGGTGGGGACAGGGGATCGAACTATGGCTACACCTTC. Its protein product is CASGGDRGSNYGYTF. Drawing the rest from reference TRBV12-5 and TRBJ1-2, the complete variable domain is DARVTQTPRHKVTEMGQEVTMRCQPILGHNTVFWYRQTMMQGLELLAYFRNRAPLDDSGMPKDRFSAEMPDATLATLKIQPSEPRDSAVYFCASGGDRGSNYGYTFGSGTRLTVV.

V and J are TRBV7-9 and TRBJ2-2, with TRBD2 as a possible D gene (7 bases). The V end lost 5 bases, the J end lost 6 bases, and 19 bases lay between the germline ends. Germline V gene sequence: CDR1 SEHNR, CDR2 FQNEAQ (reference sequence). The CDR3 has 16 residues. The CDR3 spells CASSPPQSGGSGELFF. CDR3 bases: TGTGCCAGCAGCCCCCCCCAATCGGGGGGCTCCGGGGAGCTGTTTTTT.

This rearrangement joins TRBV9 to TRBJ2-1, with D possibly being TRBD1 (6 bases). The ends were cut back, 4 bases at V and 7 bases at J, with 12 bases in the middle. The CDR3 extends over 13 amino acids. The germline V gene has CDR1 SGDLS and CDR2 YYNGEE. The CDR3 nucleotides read TGTGCCAGCAGCCCCAGGACAGAAAATGAGCAGTTCTTC. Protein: CASSPRTENEQFF.

Here the CDR3 reads CASSSHRDEQYF. CDR3 in DNA: TGTGCCAGCAGTTCCCACCGGGACGAGCAGTACTTC. The gene calls are TRBV6-5 and TRBJ2-7; D unresolved. Trimming cost V 4 bases and J 5 bases, with 9 bases left between them. The V gene's germline CDR1 is MNHEY and CDR2 SVGAGI. This CDR3 has 12 residues.

In DNA form, the CDR3 reads TGTGCCAGCAGTTTAGTGCCGCACGAGCAGTTCTTC. Its translation: CASSLVPHEQFF. This rearrangement joins TRBV12-3 or TRBV12-4 to TRBJ2-1; D not certain. Between the trimmed V and J ends, which lost 1 base and 10 bases, there was a span of 8 bases. The CDR3 has 12 amino acids.

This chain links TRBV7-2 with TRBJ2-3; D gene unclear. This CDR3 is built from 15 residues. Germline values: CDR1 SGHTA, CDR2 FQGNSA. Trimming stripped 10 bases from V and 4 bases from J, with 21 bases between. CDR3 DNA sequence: TGTGCCACCGCCCCGCCCAAGAGTACGGCAGATACGCAGTATTTT. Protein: CATAPPKSTADTQYF.

The CDR3 coding sequence is TGTGCCAGCAGCTTGGCTCCCCCGCTAGCGGGAGGATGGGAAGAGACCCAGTACTTC. Its protein is CASSLAPPLAGGWEETQYF. V and J are TRBV5-7 and TRBJ2-5; 11 positions agree with TRBD2. TRBV5-7 is an ORF for which the function is uncertain. The V gene end was trimmed by 0 bases and the J gene end by 3 bases; junction bases not matched to a gene: 13. The CDR3 is 19 residues long.

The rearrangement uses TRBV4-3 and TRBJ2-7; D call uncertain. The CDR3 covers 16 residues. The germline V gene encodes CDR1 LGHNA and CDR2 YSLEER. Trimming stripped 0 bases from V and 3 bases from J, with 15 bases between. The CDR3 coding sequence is TGCGCCAGCAGCCAAGATCACCCCGCGAGTTACTACGAGCAGTACTTC. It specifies CASSQDHPASYYEQYF.

CDR3 sequence reads: CASSLTGGAYGYTF. In DNA, the CDR3 is TGCGCCAGCAGCTTGACAGGGGGCGCCTACGGCTACACCTTC. The chain couples TRBV5-1 to TRBJ1-2; 9 positions agree with TRBD1. The germline CDR1 and CDR2 sequences are SGHRS and YFSETQ. This CDR3 is built from 14 residues. Germline trimming cut 1 base from V and 8 bases from J; bases unmatched to any gene: 6.

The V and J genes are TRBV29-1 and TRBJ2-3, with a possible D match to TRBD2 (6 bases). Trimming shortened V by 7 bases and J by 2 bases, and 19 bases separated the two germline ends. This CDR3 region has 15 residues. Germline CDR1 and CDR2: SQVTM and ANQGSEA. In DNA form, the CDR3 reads TGCAGCGCATCCGGGACTGCAACATCCACAGATACGCAGTATTTT. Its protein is CSASGTATSTDTQYF.

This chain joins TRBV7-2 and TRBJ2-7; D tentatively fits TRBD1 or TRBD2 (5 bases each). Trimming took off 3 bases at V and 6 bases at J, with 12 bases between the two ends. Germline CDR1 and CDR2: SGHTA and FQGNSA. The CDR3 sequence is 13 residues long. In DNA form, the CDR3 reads TGTGCCAGCAGCTTGACGACTGGGGGCGAGCAGTACTTC. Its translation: CASSLTTGGEQYF.

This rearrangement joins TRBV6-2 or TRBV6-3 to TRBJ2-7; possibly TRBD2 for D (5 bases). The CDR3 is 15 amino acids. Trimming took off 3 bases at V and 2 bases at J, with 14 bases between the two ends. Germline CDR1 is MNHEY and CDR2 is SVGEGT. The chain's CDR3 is CASSYQRTEPYEQYF. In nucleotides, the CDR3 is TGTGCCAGCAGTTATCAGCGGACCGAGCCCTACGAGCAGTACTTC.

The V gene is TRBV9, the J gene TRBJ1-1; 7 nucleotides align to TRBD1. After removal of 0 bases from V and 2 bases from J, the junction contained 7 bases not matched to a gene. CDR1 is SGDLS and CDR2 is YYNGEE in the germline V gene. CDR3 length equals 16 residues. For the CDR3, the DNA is TGTGCCAGCAGCGTAGGTATACAGGGGATTAACACTGAAGCTTTCTTT. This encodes CASSVGIQGINTEAFF.

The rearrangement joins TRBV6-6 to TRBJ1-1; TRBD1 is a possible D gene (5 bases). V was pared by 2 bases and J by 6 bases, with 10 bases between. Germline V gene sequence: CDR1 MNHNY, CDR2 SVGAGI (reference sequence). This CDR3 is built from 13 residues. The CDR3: CASSYGGIAEAFF. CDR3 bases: TGTGCCAGCAGTTACGGGGGGATTGCTGAAGCTTTCTTT.

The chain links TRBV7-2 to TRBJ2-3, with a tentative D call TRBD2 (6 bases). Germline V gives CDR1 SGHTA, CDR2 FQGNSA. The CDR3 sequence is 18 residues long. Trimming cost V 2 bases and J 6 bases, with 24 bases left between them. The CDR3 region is CASSLPLTPEGRRDTQYF. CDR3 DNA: TGTGCCAGCAGCTTACCGCTAACTCCAGAGGGGAGGAGGGATACGCAGTATTTT. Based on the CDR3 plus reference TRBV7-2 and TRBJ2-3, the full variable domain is GAGVSQSPSNKVTEKGKDVELRCDPISGHTALYWYRQSLGQGLEFLIYFQGNSAPDKSGLPSDRFSAERTGGSVSTLTIQRTQQEDSAVYLCASSLPLTPEGRRDTQYFGPGTRLTVL.

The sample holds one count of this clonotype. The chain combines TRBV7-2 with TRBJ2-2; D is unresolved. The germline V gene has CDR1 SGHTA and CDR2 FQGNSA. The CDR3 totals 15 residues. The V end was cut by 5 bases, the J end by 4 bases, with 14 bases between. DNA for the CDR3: TGTGCCAGCAGCGTCGCACCGCGTCCCACCGGGGAGCTGTTTTTT. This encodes CASSVAPRPTGELFF.